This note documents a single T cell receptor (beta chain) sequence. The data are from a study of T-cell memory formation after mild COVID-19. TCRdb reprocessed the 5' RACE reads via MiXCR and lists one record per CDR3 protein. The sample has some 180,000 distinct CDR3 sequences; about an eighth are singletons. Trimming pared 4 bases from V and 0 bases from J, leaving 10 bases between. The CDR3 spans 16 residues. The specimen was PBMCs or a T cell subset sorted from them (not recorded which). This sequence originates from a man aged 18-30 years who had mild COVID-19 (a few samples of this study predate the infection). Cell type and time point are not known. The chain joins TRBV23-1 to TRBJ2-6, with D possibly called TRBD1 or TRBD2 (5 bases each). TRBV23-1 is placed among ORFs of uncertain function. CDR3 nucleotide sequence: TGCGCCAGCAGTCTAAGGGGACCCTCTGGGGCCAACGTCCTGACTTTC. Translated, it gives CASSLRGPSGANVLTF.